The clone carrying this TCR beta chain was counted between two and nine times. The data were taken from a study of T-cell reconstitution after alpha-beta-depleted transplantation in children. Molecular barcoding with unique molecular identifiers was used for the TCRbeta library. TCRdb passed the PCR reads through MiXCR, listing each CDR3 protein once. This table holds about 500,000 distinct CDR3 sequences, approximately 32% found once. Germline V gene lookup returns CDR1 SQVTM and CDR2 ANQGSEA. Trimming shortened V by 2 bases and J by 8 bases, and 12 bases separated the two germline ends. The CDR3 totals 12 residues.

This clonotype originated in a human donor who donated a stem cell graft to a child with aplastic anemia. V and J are TRBV29-1 and TRBJ1-2, with D perhaps matching TRBD1 (5 bases). Sequenced material: PBMCs from the stem cell graft donor, taken from the stem cell graft. The CDR3 bases are TGCAGCGTTGAAAAGACCGGGACCGGCTACACCTTC. Its translation is CSVEKTGTGYTF.